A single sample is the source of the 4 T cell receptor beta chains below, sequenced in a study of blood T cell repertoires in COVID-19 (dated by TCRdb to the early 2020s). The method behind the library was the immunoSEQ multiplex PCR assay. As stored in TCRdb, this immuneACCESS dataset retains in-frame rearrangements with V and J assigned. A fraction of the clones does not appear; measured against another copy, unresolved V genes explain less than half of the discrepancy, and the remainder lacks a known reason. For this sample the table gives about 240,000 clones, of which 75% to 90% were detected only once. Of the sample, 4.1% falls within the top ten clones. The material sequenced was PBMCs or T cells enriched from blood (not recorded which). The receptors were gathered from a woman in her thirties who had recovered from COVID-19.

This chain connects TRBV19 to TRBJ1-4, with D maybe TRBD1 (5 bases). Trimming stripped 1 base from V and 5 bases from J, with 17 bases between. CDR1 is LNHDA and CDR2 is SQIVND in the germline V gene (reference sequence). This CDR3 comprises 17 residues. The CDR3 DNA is TGTGCCAGTAGTATAGTTCCGGTGAGACAGATAAATGAAAAACTGTTTTTT. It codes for CASSIVPVRQINEKLFF.

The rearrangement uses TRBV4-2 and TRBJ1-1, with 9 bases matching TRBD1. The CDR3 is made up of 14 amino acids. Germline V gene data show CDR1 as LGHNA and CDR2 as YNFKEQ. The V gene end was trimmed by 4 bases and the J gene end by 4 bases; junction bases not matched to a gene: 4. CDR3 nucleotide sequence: TGTGCCAGCAGCCTGGGACAGGGCGTCACTGAAGCTTTCTTT. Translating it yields CASSLGQGVTEAFF.

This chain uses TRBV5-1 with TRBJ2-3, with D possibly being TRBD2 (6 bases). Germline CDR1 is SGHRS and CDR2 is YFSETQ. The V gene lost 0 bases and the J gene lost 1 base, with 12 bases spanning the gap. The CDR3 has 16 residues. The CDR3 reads CASSLEGRIRTDTQYF. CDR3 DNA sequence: TGCGCCAGCAGCTTGGAGGGGAGGATTCGCACAGATACGCAGTATTTT.

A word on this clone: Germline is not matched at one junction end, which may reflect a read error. The CDR3 is CASSQARDSPALF. CDR3 nucleotides: TGCGCCAGCAGCCAAGCTCGGGACAGCCCGGCGCTCTTT. The J gene is TRBJ1-1, the V gene TRBV4-3, with 7 bases fitting TRBD1. Germline CDR1 reads LGHNA; CDR2 reads YSLEER. The CDR3 totals 13 residues.